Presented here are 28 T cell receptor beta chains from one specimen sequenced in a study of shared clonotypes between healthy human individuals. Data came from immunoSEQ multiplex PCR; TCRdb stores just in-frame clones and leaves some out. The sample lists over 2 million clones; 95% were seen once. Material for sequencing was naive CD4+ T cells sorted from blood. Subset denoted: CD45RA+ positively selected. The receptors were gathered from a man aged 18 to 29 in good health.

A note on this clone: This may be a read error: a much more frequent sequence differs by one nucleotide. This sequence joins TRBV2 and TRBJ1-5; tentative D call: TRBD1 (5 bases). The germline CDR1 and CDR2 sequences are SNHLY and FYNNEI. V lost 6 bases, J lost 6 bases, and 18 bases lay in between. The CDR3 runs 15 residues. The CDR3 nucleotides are TGTGCCAGCAGGAGGACAAGGGGAGGCTCTCAGCCCCAGCATTTT. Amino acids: CASRRTRGGSQPQHF.

The CDR3 is CASSHRDTQETQYF. The CDR3 DNA is TGTGCCAGCAGTCACCGGGACACCCAAGAGACCCAGTACTTC. The rearrangement uses TRBV13 and TRBJ2-5; D might be TRBD1 (6 bases). V was trimmed by 6 bases and J by 1 base, leaving 12 bases between them. The CDR3 loop spans 14 amino acids. The V gene's germline CDR1 is PRHDT and CDR2 FYEKMQ (reference sequence).

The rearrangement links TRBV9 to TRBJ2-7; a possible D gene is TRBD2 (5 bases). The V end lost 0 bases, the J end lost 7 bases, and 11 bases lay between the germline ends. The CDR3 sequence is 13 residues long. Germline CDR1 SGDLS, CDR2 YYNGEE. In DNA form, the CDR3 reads TGTGCCAGCAGCGTAGACCCGACGGGGGAGCAGTACTTC. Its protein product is CASSVDPTGEQYF.

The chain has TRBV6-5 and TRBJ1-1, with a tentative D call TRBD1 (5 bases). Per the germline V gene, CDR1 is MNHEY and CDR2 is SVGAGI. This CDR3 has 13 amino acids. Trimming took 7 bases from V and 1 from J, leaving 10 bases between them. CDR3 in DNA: TGTGCCAGCAAAGGGGCCGGGAACACTGAAGCTTTCTTT. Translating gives CASKGAGNTEAFF.

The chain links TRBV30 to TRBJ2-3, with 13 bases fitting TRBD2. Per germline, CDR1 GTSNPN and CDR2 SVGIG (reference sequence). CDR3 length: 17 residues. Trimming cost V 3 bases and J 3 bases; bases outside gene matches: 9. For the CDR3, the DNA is TGTGCCTGGAGCCTTATGGGACTAGCGGGGTTAACAGATACGCAGTATTTT. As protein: CAWSLMGLAGLTDTQYF.

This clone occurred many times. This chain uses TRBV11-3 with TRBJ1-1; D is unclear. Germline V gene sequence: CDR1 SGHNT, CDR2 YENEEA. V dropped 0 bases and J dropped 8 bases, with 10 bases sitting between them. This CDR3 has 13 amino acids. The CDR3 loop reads CASSLDGNGEAFF. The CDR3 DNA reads TGTGCCAGCAGCTTAGATGGTAACGGGGAAGCTTTCTTT.

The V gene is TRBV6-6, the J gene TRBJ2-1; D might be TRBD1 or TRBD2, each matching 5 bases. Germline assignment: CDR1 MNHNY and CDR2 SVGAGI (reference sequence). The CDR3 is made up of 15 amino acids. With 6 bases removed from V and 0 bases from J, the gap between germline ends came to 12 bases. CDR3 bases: TGTGCCAGCAGGGCCGGGGCTAACTCCTACAATGAGCAGTTCTTC. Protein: CASRAGANSYNEQFF.

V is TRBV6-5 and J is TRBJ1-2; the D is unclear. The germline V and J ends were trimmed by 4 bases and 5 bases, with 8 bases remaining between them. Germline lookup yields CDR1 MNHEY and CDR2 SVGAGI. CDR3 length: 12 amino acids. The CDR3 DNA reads TGTGCCAGCAGTTCTCTCCCTTATGGCTACACCTTC. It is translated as CASSSLPYGYTF.

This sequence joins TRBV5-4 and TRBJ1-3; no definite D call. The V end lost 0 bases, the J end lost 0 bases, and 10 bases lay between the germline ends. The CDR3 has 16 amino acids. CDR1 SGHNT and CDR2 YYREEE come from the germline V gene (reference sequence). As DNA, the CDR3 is TGTGCCAGCAGCTTGGGTGCAGCCAGCTCTGGAAACACCATATATTTT. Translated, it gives CASSLGAASSGNTIYF. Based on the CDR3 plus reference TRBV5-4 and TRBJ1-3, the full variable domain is ETGVTQSPTHLIKTRGQQVTLRCSSQSGHNTVSWYQQALGQGPQFIFQYYREEENGRGNFPPRFSGLQFPNYSSELNVNALELDDSALYLCASSLGAASSGNTIYFGEGSWLTVV.

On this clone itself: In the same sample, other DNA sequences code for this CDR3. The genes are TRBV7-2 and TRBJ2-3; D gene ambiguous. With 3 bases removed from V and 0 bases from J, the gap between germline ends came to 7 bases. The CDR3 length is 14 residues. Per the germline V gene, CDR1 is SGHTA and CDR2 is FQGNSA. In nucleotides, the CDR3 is TGTGCCAGCAGCTTCTCTAAAAGCACAGATACGCAGTATTTT. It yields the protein CASSFSKSTDTQYF.

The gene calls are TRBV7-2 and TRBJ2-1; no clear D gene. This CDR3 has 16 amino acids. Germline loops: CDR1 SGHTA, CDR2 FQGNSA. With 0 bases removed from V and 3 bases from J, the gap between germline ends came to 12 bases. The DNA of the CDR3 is TGTGCCAGCAGCTTAGCCGGCGGATCCTACTACAATGAGCAGTTCTTC. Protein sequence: CASSLAGGSYYNEQFF. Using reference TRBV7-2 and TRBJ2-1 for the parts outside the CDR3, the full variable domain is GAGVSQSPSNKVTEKGKDVELRCDPISGHTALYWYRQSLGQGLEFLIYFQGNSAPDKSGLPSDRFSAERTGGSVSTLTIQRTQQEDSAVYLCASSLAGGSYYNEQFFGPGTRLTVL.

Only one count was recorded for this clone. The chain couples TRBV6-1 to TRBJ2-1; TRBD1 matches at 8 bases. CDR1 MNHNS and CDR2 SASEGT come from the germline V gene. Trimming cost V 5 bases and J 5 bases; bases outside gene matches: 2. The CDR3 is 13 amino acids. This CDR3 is CASSQDRDNEQFF. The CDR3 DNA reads TGTGCCAGCAGTCAGGACAGGGACAATGAGCAGTTCTTC.

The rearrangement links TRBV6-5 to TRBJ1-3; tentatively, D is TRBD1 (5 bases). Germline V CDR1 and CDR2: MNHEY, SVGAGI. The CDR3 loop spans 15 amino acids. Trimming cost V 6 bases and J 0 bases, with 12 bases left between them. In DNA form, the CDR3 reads TGTGCCAGCAGCCAAGGCAGGGTCTCTGGAAACACCATATATTTT. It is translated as CASSQGRVSGNTIYF.

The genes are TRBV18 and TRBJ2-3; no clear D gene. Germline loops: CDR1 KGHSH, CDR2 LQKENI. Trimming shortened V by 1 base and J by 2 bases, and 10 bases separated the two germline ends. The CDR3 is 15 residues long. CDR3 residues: CASSPLSGPTDTQYF. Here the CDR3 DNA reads TGTGCCAGCTCACCACTTTCGGGTCCCACAGATACGCAGTATTTT.

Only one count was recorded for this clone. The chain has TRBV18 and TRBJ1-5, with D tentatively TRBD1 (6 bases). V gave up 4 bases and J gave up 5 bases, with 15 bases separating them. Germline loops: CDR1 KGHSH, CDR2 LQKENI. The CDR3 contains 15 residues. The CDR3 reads CASSRAGGADQPQHF. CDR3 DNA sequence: TGTGCCAGCTCACGCGCTGGGGGGGCAGATCAGCCCCAGCATTTT.

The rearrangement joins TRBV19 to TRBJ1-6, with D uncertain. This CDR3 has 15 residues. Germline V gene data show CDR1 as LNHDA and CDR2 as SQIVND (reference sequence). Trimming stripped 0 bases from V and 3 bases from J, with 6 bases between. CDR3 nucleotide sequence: TGTGCCAGTAGTATAGACAGCTTCTATAATTCACCCCTCCACTTT. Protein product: CASSIDSFYNSPLHF.

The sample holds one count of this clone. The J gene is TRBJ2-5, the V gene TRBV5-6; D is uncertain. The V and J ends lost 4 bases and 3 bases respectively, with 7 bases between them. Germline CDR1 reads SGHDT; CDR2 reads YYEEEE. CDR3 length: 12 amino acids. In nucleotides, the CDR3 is TGTGCCAGCAGCGGACCGAAAGAGACCCAGTACTTC. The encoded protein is CASSGPKETQYF.

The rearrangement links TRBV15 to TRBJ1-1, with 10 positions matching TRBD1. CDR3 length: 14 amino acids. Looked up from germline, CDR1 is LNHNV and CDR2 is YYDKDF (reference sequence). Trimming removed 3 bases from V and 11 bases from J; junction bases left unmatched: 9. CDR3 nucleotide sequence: TGTGCCACCAGCAGTCGGGGACAGGGGTTTGTCGCTTTCTTT. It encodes CATSSRGQGFVAFF.

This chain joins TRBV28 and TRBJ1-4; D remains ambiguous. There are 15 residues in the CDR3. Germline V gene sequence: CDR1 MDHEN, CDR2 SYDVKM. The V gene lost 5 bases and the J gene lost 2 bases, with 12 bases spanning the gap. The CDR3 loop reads CASSIPGRTNEKLFF. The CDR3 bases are TGTGCCAGCAGTATCCCGGGGAGGACTAATGAAAAACTGTTTTTT.

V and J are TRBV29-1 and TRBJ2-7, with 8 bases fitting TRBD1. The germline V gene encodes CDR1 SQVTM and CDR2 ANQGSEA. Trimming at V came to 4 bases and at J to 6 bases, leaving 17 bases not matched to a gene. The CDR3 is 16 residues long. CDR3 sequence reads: CSVAGQGIGGKVEQYF. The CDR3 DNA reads TGCAGCGTTGCCGGACAGGGTATAGGTGGGAAGGTCGAGCAGTACTTC.

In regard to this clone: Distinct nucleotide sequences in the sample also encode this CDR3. This CDR3 reads CAWSQGAREKLFF. The CDR3 DNA reads as TGTGCCTGGAGTCAGGGAGCCCGCGAAAAACTGTTTTTT. The chain employs TRBV30 and TRBJ1-4; perhaps TRBD1 as D (5 bases). V was trimmed by 2 bases and J by 8 bases, leaving 12 bases between them. From germline, CDR1 is GTSNPN and CDR2 SVGIG (reference sequence). CDR3 length: 13 amino acids.

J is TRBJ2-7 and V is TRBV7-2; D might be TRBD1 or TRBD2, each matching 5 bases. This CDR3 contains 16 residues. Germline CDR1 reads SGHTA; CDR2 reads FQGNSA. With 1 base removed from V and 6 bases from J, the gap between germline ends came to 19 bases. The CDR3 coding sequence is TGTGCCAGCAGCTTAGTGTTTGGGACGGCTTCTGGCGAGCAGTACTTC. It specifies CASSLVFGTASGEQYF.

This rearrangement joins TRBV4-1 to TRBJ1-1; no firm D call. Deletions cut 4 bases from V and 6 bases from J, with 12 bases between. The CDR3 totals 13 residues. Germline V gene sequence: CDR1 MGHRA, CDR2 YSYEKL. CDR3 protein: CASSRWEGAEAFF. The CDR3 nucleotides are TGCGCCAGCAGCCGCTGGGAGGGCGCTGAAGCTTTCTTT.

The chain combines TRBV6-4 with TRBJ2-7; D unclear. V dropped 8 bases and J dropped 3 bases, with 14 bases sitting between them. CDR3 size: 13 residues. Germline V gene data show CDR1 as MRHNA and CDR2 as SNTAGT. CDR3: CASGLVSSYEQYF. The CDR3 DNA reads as TGTGCCAGCGGATTGGTCTCTAGCTACGAGCAGTACTTC.

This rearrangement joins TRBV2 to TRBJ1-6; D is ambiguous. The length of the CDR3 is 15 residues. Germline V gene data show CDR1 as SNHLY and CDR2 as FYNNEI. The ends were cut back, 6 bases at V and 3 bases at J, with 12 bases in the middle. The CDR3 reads CASRATQNYNSPLHF. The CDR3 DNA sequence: TGTGCCAGCAGAGCTACACAGAACTATAATTCACCCCTCCACTTT.

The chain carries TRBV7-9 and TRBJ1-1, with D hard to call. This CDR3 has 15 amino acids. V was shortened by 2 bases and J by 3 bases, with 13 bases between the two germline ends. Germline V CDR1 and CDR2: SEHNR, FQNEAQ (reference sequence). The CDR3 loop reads CASSLFSVLDTEAFF. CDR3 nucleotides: TGTGCCAGCAGCTTATTTTCTGTTTTGGACACTGAAGCTTTCTTT.

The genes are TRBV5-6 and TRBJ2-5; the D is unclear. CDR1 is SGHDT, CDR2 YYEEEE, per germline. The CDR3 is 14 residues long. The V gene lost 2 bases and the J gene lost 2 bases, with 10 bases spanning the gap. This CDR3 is CASSFLGEQETQYF. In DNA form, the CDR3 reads TGTGCCAGCAGCTTTCTTGGGGAACAAGAGACCCAGTACTTC.

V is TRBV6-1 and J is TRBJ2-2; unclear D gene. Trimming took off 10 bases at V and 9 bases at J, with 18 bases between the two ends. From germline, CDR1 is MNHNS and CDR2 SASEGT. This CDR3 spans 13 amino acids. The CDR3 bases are TGTGCCACCTCGGTCCAGCTGAGGAGGGAGCTGTTTTTT. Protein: CATSVQLRRELFF.